This T cell receptor beta chain was sequenced for a study of cytomegalovirus exposure and HLA in healthy donors. Comments on this clone: Its antigen is unknown.

PCR used 60 Vbeta primers and 13 Jbeta primers. Clones were read by immunoSEQ multiplex PCR, and TCRdb kept only the in-frame ones, dropping some. The sample has around 130,000 clones; roughly three quarters are singletons. Between the trimmed V and J ends, which lost 4 bases and 2 bases, there was a span of 16 bases. The CDR3 consists of 15 residues. Germline V gene data show CDR1 as SGHRS and CDR2 as YFSETQ. The study, taken as a whole, reports: Several V segments, TRBV6-2 and TRBV6-3 among them, could not be told apart and were dropped. An analysis that came later showed most CMV-associated TCR beta chains appearing HLA-restricted. Most TCR sequences were seen very rarely across donors, but some public TCRs occurred in many.

The receptor comes from a woman aged 40 to 50 in good health and CMV-seronegative. The V gene is TRBV5-1, the J gene TRBJ2-7; the D is unclear. The material sequenced was PBMCs. The CDR3 loop reads CASSPSGSMAYEQYF. The CDR3 nucleotides are TGCGCCAGCAGCCCCTCCGGGTCCATGGCCTACGAGCAGTACTTC.